Below are 18 T cell receptor beta chains sequenced from a single sample in a study of T cells in Graves' hyperthyroidism and ophthalmopathy. Researchers took RNA transcripts and amplified the TCR beta CDR3 regions from them. First-round RT-PCR with HTBI primers amplified the TCR CDR3 region. TCRdb reprocessed the multiplex PCR reads with MiXCR, giving one entry per CDR3 protein. The sample carries fewer than 500,000 distinct CDR3 sequences, about 14% recorded once. Sequencing was done on a sample of blood. All receptors come from a man younger than 40 with Graves' hyperthyroidism that later progressed to Graves' ophthalmopathy.

This clonotype was observed many times. J is TRBJ2-7 and V is TRBV3-1, with no clear D. V was trimmed by 0 bases and J by 6 bases, leaving 3 bases between them. CDR3 length: 11 residues. The germline CDR1 and CDR2 sequences are LGHDT and YNNKEL (reference sequence). CDR3 nucleotides: TGTGCCAGCAGCCAAGATATCGAGCAGTACTTC. Its translation is CASSQDIEQYF.

As regards this clonotype: One base away lies a much larger clone, so this may be a sequencing read error. Likely a read error: the CDR3 ends without its conserved phenylalanine or tryptophan. The chain couples TRBV7-9 to TRBJ1-2; D is perhaps TRBD1 (6 bases). The germline CDR1 and CDR2 sequences are SEHNR and FQNEAQ (reference sequence). CDR3 size: 15 residues. V was cut by 4 bases and J by 2 bases, with 14 bases left in between. In nucleotides, the CDR3 is TGTGCCAGCAGCTACGCACCCGGGACAAACTATGGCTACACCCTC. It yields the protein CASSYAPGTNYGYTL.

The gene calls are TRBV6-5 and TRBJ1-4, with D tentatively TRBD1 (5 bases). Trimming cost V 2 bases and J 3 bases, with 10 bases left between them. Germline CDR1 MNHEY, CDR2 SVGAGI. The CDR3 spans 15 residues. The CDR3 nucleotides are TGTGCCAGCAGTTACGGGGGAAAAGCTAATGAAAAACTGTTTTTT. This translates into CASSYGGKANEKLFF.

This clonotype was detected only a few times. The chain employs TRBV4-1 and TRBJ1-1, with D unresolved. The V gene's germline CDR1 is MGHRA and CDR2 YSYEKL. V dropped 0 bases and J dropped 6 bases, with 5 bases sitting between them. This CDR3 has 12 amino acids. Written as DNA, the CDR3 is TGCGCCAGCAGCCAAGACAGGTCTGAAGCTTTCTTT. Residues: CASSQDRSEAFF.

The chain employs TRBV10-1 and TRBJ2-3; D gene unclear. Trimming shortened V by 1 base and J by 1 base, and 6 bases separated the two germline ends. Germline values: CDR1 WNHNN, CDR2 SYGVQD (reference sequence). There are 14 residues in the CDR3. The CDR3 protein is CASSEFQGTDTQYF. The CDR3, as DNA: TGCGCCAGCAGTGAGTTCCAGGGCACAGATACGCAGTATTTT.

This clonotype came up many times. The genes are TRBV24-1 and TRBJ2-3; a possible D gene is TRBD1 (6 bases). CDR1 is KGHDR and CDR2 is SFDVKD in the germline V gene. Trimming stripped 6 bases from V and 2 bases from J, with 14 bases between. The CDR3 totals 15 residues. CDR3: CATSSQRGHTDTQYF. DNA for the CDR3: TGTGCCACCAGTTCACAGAGGGGACACACAGATACGCAGTATTTT.

This clonotype has at least ten counts. The chain has TRBV4-1 and TRBJ1-1; TRBD1 might be the D (5 bases). The V end was cut by 1 base, the J end by 1 base, with 7 bases between. Germline V CDR1 and CDR2: MGHRA, YSYEKL. This CDR3 spans 14 amino acids. CDR3 bases: TGCGCCAGCAGCCAAGGGGGCAGGAACACTGAAGCTTTCTTT. It codes for CASSQGGRNTEAFF.

This clonotype has at least ten counts. The CDR3 is CASSFGTVQETQYF. CDR3 in DNA: TGTGCCAGCAGCTTCGGGACAGTCCAAGAGACCCAGTACTTC. The chain joins TRBV5-5 to TRBJ2-5, with 7 bases fitting TRBD1. Germline-derived CDR1 and CDR2 are SGHKS and YYEKEE (reference sequence). The CDR3 is 14 residues long. V gave up 2 bases and J gave up 1 base; unmatched junction bases: 2.

This clonotype occurred many times. V is TRBV2 and J is TRBJ1-1; unclear D gene. Trimming pared 6 bases from V and 7 bases from J, leaving 9 bases between. Germline CDR1 and CDR2: SNHLY and FYNNEI. This CDR3 is 11 amino acids long. CDR3 DNA: TGTGCCAGCAGCTGGGAAAATGAAGCTTTCTTT. It specifies CASSWENEAFF.

The chain combines TRBV11-3 with TRBJ2-1, with TRBD2 as a possible D gene (6 bases). Germline loops: CDR1 SGHNT, CDR2 YENEEA. The CDR3 is 15 amino acids. V was clipped by 2 bases and J by 9 bases, with 17 bases between them. The chain's CDR3 is CASSLSSGLHSEQFF. The CDR3 DNA is TGTGCCAGCAGCTTATCCAGCGGGTTACACAGTGAGCAGTTCTTC.

Ten or more counts support this clonotype. The chain employs TRBV7-9 and TRBJ2-5, with 10 nucleotides matching TRBD1. Trimming removed 5 bases from V and 2 bases from J; junction bases left unmatched: 20. This CDR3 contains 20 residues. Germline V CDR1 and CDR2: SEHNR, FQNEAQ (reference sequence). The CDR3 is CASSPEFGTGVAHHQETQYF. CDR3 nucleotide sequence: TGTGCCAGCAGCCCCGAATTCGGGACAGGGGTCGCACACCATCAAGAGACCCAGTACTTC. The variable domain in full, with the rest retrieved from reference TRBV7-9 and TRBJ2-5, is DTGVSQNPRHKITKRGQNVTFRCDPISEHNRLYWYRQTLGQGPEFLTYFQNEAQLEKSRLLSDRFSAERPKGSFSTLEIQRTEQGDSAMYLCASSPEFGTGVAHHQETQYFGPGTRLLVL.

With respect to this clonotype: A much larger clone differs by one base, so this may be a read error. A read error is likely, as this CDR3 ends without the conserved phenylalanine or tryptophan. The rearrangement uses TRBV5-1 and TRBJ1-1; D possibly corresponds to TRBD1 (5 bases). Germline V lookup: CDR1 SGHRS, CDR2 YFSETQ. With 3 bases removed from V and 4 bases from J, the gap between germline ends came to 13 bases. The CDR3 runs 14 residues. This CDR3 is CASSSTGQFTEAFL. As DNA, the CDR3 is TGCGCCAGCAGCTCTACCGGACAATTCACTGAAGCTTTCCTT.

This clonotype was seen ten or more times. The V call is TRBV5-5, the J call TRBJ1-1, with TRBD1 identical over 7 bases. CDR3 length: 16 residues. CDR1 SGHKS and CDR2 YYEKEE come from the germline V gene (reference sequence). The ends lost 1 base at V and 0 bases at J; junction bases unmatched: 6. For the CDR3, the DNA is TGTGCCAGCAGCTTGAGGTTCAGGGGGATGAACACTGAAGCTTTCTTT. It codes for CASSLRFRGMNTEAFF.

This clonotype was seen a handful of times. The chain uses TRBV19 and TRBJ2-7; TRBD2 agrees at 10 bases. The CDR3 has 17 amino acids. Germline V gene data show CDR1 as LNHDA and CDR2 as SQIVND (reference sequence). With 0 bases clipped from V and 3 bases from J, the junction kept 8 bases outside the gene matches. CDR3 sequence (DNA): TGTGCCAGTAGTATAGATCTCGTACTAGCGGGGATCTACGAGCAGTACTTC. It encodes CASSIDLVLAGIYEQYF.

The sample holds many counts of this clonotype. V gene TRBV28 combines with J gene TRBJ1-2, with TRBD1 matching over 7 bases. V shed 2 bases and J 12 bases; nucleotides not matched to a gene: 24. The germline V gene encodes CDR1 MDHEN and CDR2 SYDVKM. The CDR3 sequence is 18 residues long. CDR3 loop: CASSLAQGELPEGPEDTF. The CDR3 DNA sequence: TGTGCCAGCAGTTTAGCGCAGGGGGAGCTGCCTGAAGGTCCGGAGGACACCTTC.

This clonotype has ten or more counts. The V gene is TRBV30, the J gene TRBJ2-1; 12 bases line up with TRBD2. The CDR3 runs to 13 residues. Germline CDR1 is GTSNPN and CDR2 is SVGIG (reference sequence). With 7 bases clipped from V and 2 bases from J, the junction kept 0 bases outside the gene matches. The CDR3 DNA reads as TGTGCCTCTAGCGGGGGGGCCTACAATGAGCAGTTCTTC. Translated, it gives CASSGGAYNEQFF.

The V call is TRBV9, the J call TRBJ2-2, with a weak D call TRBD2 (7 bases). The CDR3 totals 17 residues. V shed 0 bases and J shed 13 bases, with 25 bases lying between them. Germline V gives CDR1 SGDLS, CDR2 YYNGEE. The CDR3 sequence: CASSVEGRGDSPQALFF. CDR3 bases: TGTGCCAGCAGCGTAGAGGGGAGGGGGGACTCCCCACAAGCGCTGTTTTTT.

This clonotype was observed a handful of times. The chain's CDR3 is CASSALRQGRDMGNSPLHF. Written as DNA, the CDR3 is TGTGCCAGCAGCGCATTGAGACAGGGGCGCGATATGGGTAATTCACCCCTCCACTTT. The chain joins TRBV13 to TRBJ1-6; 8 positions match TRBD1. CDR1 and CDR2 (germline): PRHDT, FYEKMQ (reference sequence). This CDR3 has 19 residues. Unmatched junction bases numbered 18, after V lost 5 bases and J lost 6 bases.